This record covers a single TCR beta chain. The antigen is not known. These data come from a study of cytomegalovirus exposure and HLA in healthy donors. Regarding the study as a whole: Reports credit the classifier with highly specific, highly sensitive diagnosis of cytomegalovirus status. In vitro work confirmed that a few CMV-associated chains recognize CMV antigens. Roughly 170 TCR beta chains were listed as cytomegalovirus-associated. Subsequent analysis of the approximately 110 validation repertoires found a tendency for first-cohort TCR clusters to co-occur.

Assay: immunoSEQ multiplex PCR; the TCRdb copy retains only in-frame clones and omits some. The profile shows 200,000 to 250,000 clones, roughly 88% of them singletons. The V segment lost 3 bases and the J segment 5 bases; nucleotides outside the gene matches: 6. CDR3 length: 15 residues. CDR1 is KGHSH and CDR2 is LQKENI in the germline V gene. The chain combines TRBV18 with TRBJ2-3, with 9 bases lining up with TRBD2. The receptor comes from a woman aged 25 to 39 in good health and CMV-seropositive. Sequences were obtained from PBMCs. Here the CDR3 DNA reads TGTGCCAGCTCACCGATAGCGGGAGCGATAGATACGCAGTATTTT. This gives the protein CASSPIAGAIDTQYF.